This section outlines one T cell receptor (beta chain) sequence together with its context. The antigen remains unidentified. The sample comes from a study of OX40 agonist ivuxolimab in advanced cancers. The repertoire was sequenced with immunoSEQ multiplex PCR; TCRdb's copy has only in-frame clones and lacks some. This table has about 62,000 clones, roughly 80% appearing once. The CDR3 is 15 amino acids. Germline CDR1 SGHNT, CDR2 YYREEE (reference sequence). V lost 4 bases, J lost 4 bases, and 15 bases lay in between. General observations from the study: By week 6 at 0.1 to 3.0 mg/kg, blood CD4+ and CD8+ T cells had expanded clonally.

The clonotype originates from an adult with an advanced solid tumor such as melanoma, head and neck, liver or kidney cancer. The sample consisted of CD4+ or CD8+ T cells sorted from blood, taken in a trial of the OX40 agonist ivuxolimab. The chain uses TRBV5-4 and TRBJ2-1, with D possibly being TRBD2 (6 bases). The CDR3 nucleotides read TGTGCCAGCAGCCCCCCGGGGGAAATATACAATGAGCAGTTCTTC. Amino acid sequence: CASSPPGEIYNEQFF.